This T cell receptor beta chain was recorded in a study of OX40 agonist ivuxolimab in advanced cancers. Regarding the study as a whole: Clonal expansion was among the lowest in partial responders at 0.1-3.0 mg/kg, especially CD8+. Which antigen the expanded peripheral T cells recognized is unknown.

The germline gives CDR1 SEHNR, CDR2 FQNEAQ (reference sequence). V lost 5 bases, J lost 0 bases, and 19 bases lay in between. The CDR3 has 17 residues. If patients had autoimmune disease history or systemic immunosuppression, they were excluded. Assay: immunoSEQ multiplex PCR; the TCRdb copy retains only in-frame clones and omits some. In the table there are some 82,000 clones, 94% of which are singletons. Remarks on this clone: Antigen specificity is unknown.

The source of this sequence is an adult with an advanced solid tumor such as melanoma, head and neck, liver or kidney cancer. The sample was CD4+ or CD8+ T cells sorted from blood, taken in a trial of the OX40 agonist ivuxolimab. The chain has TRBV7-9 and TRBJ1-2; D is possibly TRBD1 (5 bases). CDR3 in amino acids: CASSREVRERPNYGYTF. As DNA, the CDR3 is TGTGCCAGCAGCCGAGAGGTCAGGGAACGTCCTAACTATGGCTACACCTTC.